This entry features one T cell receptor beta chain sequence. Its specificity is not known. This entry comes from a study of T cells in Graves' hyperthyroidism and ophthalmopathy. Overall study results and limits: Blood samples included most of the expanded thyroid clonotypes exceeding 0.001.

There are 15 residues in the CDR3. V lost 1 base to trimming and J lost 2 bases; unmatched junction nucleotides: 2. CDR1 is MGHRA, CDR2 YSYEKL, per germline. Clinical Activity Scores of at least 3, NOSPECS grades of at least 4 and durations under 3 months characterized ophthalmopathy patients. Patients were excluded because of uncontrolled infection, other autoimmune disease, pregnancy or lactation. Diagnoses rested on clinical symptoms, serum thyroxine and TRAb, thyroid ultrasound and orbital computed tomography. Amplification of TCR beta CDR3 regions used RNA as the template. HTBI primers drove first-round RT-PCR of the TCR CDR3. TCRdb reprocessed the multiplex PCR reads with MiXCR, giving one entry per CDR3 protein. The sample holds under 600,000 distinct CDR3 sequences, roughly 16% seen once.

The rearrangement links TRBV4-1 to TRBJ1-3; 7 bases fit TRBD1. Sequences were obtained from blood. The TCR comes from a woman in her forties with Graves' ophthalmopathy. The CDR3, as DNA: TGCGCCAGCAGCCAAGGGACAGGCACTGGAAACACCATATATTTT. Translating it yields CASSQGTGTGNTIYF.